Listed below are T cell receptor beta chains from one sample, sequenced in a study of Ad26.COV2.S vaccination and SARS-CoV-2 variants. Generated by immunoSEQ multiplex PCR, the TCRdb table keeps only in-frame clones and is missing some. In the table there are some 480,000 clones, approximately 88% of which are singletons. The material sequenced was peripheral blood, taken in a trial of Ad26.COV2.S vaccine versus placebo. Every receptor here comes from a person aged 18-65 years who received the Ad26.COV2.S COVID-19 vaccine or a placebo. Both conserved end residues are part of each CDR3. The order of the fields is clone size, D gene, J gene, V gene, CDR3 DNA, CDR3 protein. A D gene is named only where the DNA matches it firmly. For some rows the clone size is stated as once, few or many, or as a class when expanded; others skip it.

abundance: -; d_gene: -; j_gene: TRBJ2-2; v_gene: TRBV19; CDR3nt: TGTGCCAGTAGTGTGAAGACCGGGGAGCTGTTTTTT; CDR3aa: CASSVKTGELFF
abundance: -; d_gene: TRBD2; j_gene: TRBJ2-7; v_gene: TRBV3-1/TRBV3-2; CDR3nt: TGTGCCAGCAGCCAAGGGGGGGGTGAGCAGTACTTC; CDR3aa: CASSQGGGEQYF
abundance: -; d_gene: TRBD1; j_gene: TRBJ1-2; v_gene: TRBV5-1; CDR3nt: TGCGCCAGCAGCGTGACAGGGGCGCGGGGGTATGGCTACACCTTC; CDR3aa: CASSVTGARGYGYTF
abundance: -; d_gene: TRBD2; j_gene: TRBJ2-1; v_gene: TRBV19; CDR3nt: TGTGCCAGTAGTCTCCAGCGGGGAAATGAGCAGTTCTTC; CDR3aa: CASSLQRGNEQFF
abundance: -; d_gene: -; j_gene: TRBJ1-1; v_gene: TRBV6-2/TRBV6-3; CDR3nt: TGTGCCAGCAGTCCGAGAGTGATGAACACTGAAGCTTTCTTT; CDR3aa: CASSPRVMNTEAFF
abundance: -; d_gene: -; j_gene: TRBJ2-7; v_gene: TRBV6-1; CDR3nt: TGTGCCAGCTTGGGGGGTTTCGAGCAGTACTTC; CDR3aa: CASLGGFEQYF
abundance: -; d_gene: -; j_gene: TRBJ1-2; v_gene: TRBV7-4; CDR3nt: TGTGCCAGCAGCTTACTGGCAGGGCCTACTAACTATGGCTACACCTTC; CDR3aa: CASSLLAGPTNYGYTF
abundance: -; d_gene: -; j_gene: TRBJ1-2; v_gene: TRBV3-1/TRBV3-2; CDR3nt: TGTGCCAGCAGCCCTGGGGCGGGCTATGGCTACACCTTC; CDR3aa: CASSPGAGYGYTF
abundance: -; d_gene: -; j_gene: TRBJ1-3; v_gene: TRBV7-8; CDR3nt: TGTGCCAGCAGCTCAGGGACCGTCTGGGGAAACACCATATATTTT; CDR3aa: CASSSGTVWGNTIYF
abundance: -; d_gene: TRBD1; j_gene: TRBJ1-3; v_gene: TRBV6-5; CDR3nt: TGTGCCAGCACTATAGACAGGGGCTCTGGAAACACCATATATTTT; CDR3aa: CASTIDRGSGNTIYF
abundance: -; d_gene: TRBD1; j_gene: TRBJ1-1; v_gene: TRBV11-2; CDR3nt: TGTGCCAGCAGCTTCCTACAGGGGGCCCCCGAAGCTTTCTTT; CDR3aa: CASSFLQGAPEAFF
abundance: -; d_gene: -; j_gene: TRBJ2-2; v_gene: TRBV29-1; CDR3nt: TGCAGCGCCCTAACAGGAGCCTCCAACACCGGGGAGCTGTTTTTT; CDR3aa: CSALTGASNTGELFF
abundance: -; d_gene: -; j_gene: TRBJ1-5; v_gene: TRBV19; CDR3nt: TGTGCCAGTAGTCCCGGGGAGGGGAGAAATCAGCCCCAGCATTTT; CDR3aa: CASSPGEGRNQPQHF
abundance: once; d_gene: -; j_gene: TRBJ2-5; v_gene: TRBV24-1; CDR3nt: TGTGCCACCAGTGAAGGGGCACACCAAGAGACCCAGTACTTC; CDR3aa: CATSEGAHQETQYF
abundance: -; d_gene: TRBD1; j_gene: TRBJ2-3; v_gene: TRBV30; CDR3nt: TGTGCCTGGTACCGGGACAGGGGGCAACCGCAGTATTTT; CDR3aa: CAWYRDRGQPQYF
abundance: -; d_gene: -; j_gene: TRBJ2-7; v_gene: TRBV7-3; CDR3nt: TGTGCCAGCAGCTATCGTGCGACACGCTCCTACGAGCAGTACTTC; CDR3aa: CASSYRATRSYEQYF
abundance: many; d_gene: -; j_gene: TRBJ1-3; v_gene: TRBV4-1; CDR3nt: TGCGCCAGCAGCCTAGAGGGGAGCTCTGGAAACACCATATATTTT; CDR3aa: CASSLEGSSGNTIYF
abundance: -; d_gene: -; j_gene: TRBJ1-1; v_gene: TRBV11-2; CDR3nt: TGTGCCAGCAGCTTAGCGTTCGGGAACACTGAAGCTTTCTTT; CDR3aa: CASSLAFGNTEAFF
abundance: -; d_gene: -; j_gene: TRBJ1-1; v_gene: TRBV2; CDR3nt: TGTGCCAGCAGCGTCTCGACACAGAACACTGAAGCTTTCTTT; CDR3aa: CASSVSTQNTEAFF
abundance: -; d_gene: -; j_gene: TRBJ1-1; v_gene: TRBV30; CDR3nt: TGTGCCTGGAGGGCGGTAGGGGTTGGGATGAACACTGAAGCTTTCTTT; CDR3aa: CAWRAVGVGMNTEAFF
abundance: -; d_gene: -; j_gene: TRBJ2-1; v_gene: TRBV18; CDR3nt: TGTGCCAGCTCACCAGTCGTTTGGGTGGCAGGGGAGATCAATGAGCAGTTCTTC; CDR3aa: CASSPVVWVAGEINEQFF
abundance: -; d_gene: -; j_gene: TRBJ2-6; v_gene: TRBV24-1; CDR3nt: TGTGCCACCAGTGATTGGTCAGGCGAAACTGGGGCCAACGTCCTGACTTTC; CDR3aa: CATSDWSGETGANVLTF
abundance: few; d_gene: -; j_gene: TRBJ1-5; v_gene: TRBV6-2/TRBV6-3; CDR3nt: TGTGCCAGCAGTTACCCCAGCAATCAGCCCCAGCATTTT; CDR3aa: CASSYPSNQPQHF
abundance: -; d_gene: -; j_gene: TRBJ1-5; v_gene: TRBV6-6; CDR3nt: TGTGCCAGCATTCCCGACATCTATAGCAATCAGCCCCAGCATTTT; CDR3aa: CASIPDIYSNQPQHF
abundance: -; d_gene: TRBD2; j_gene: TRBJ2-1; v_gene: TRBV28; CDR3nt: TGTGCCAGCAGTTTGACTAGCGGGATGGCCTCCTACAATGAGCAGTTCTTC; CDR3aa: CASSLTSGMASYNEQFF
abundance: -; d_gene: -; j_gene: TRBJ2-3; v_gene: TRBV9; CDR3nt: TGTGCCAGCAGCGTGGACACAGATACGCAGTATTTT; CDR3aa: CASSVDTDTQYF
abundance: -; d_gene: -; j_gene: TRBJ2-1; v_gene: TRBV27; CDR3nt: TGTGCCAGCAGTTTCGACTACCTCAATGAGCAGTTCTTC; CDR3aa: CASSFDYLNEQFF
abundance: few; d_gene: -; j_gene: TRBJ1-2; v_gene: TRBV2; CDR3nt: TGTGCCAGTAGGGGCACAGATAACTATGGCTACACCTTC; CDR3aa: CASRGTDNYGYTF
abundance: few; d_gene: -; j_gene: TRBJ2-7; v_gene: TRBV6-2/TRBV6-3; CDR3nt: TGTGCCAGCAGTCGTTTGGGCCAGACAGGCATCTACGAGCAGTACTTC; CDR3aa: CASSRLGQTGIYEQYF
abundance: -; d_gene: -; j_gene: TRBJ2-3; v_gene: TRBV5-1; CDR3nt: TGCGCCAGCAGGGAGTCAGATACGCAGTATTTT; CDR3aa: CASRESDTQYF
abundance: -; d_gene: -; j_gene: TRBJ1-1; v_gene: TRBV28; CDR3nt: TGTGCCAGCAGCATAGAAGAGGCCACTGAAGCTTTCTTT; CDR3aa: CASSIEEATEAFF
abundance: once; d_gene: -; j_gene: TRBJ1-5; v_gene: TRBV6-5; CDR3nt: TGTGCCAGCAGGCCGGGACTGCAAAATCAGCCCCAGCATTTT; CDR3aa: CASRPGLQNQPQHF
abundance: once; d_gene: -; j_gene: TRBJ2-7; v_gene: TRBV30; CDR3nt: TGTGCCTGGGGGGTAGGGCCCTACGAGCAGTACTTC; CDR3aa: CAWGVGPYEQYF
abundance: -; d_gene: TRBD1; j_gene: TRBJ2-7; v_gene: TRBV18; CDR3nt: TGTGCCAGCTCACCAGGACAGGAGGACGAGCAGTACTTC; CDR3aa: CASSPGQEDEQYF
abundance: -; d_gene: TRBD2; j_gene: TRBJ2-1; v_gene: TRBV29-1; CDR3nt: TGCAGCGTTGAAAGACTAGCGGGCTCCAATGAGCAGTTCTTC; CDR3aa: CSVERLAGSNEQFF
abundance: -; d_gene: TRBD1; j_gene: TRBJ1-2; v_gene: TRBV4-2; CDR3nt: TGTGCCAGCAGCCAAGATTTCCGGACAGGGAACTATGGCTACACCTTC; CDR3aa: CASSQDFRTGNYGYTF
abundance: -; d_gene: -; j_gene: TRBJ2-7; v_gene: TRBV28; CDR3nt: TGTGCCAGCAGCCCCCCTCGGACAGCCTCCTACGAGCAGTACTTC; CDR3aa: CASSPPRTASYEQYF
abundance: -; d_gene: -; j_gene: TRBJ2-2; v_gene: TRBV5-8; CDR3nt: TGTGCCAGCAGCTTGGCCGTCCGGAACACCGGGGAGCTGTTTTTT; CDR3aa: CASSLAVRNTGELFF
abundance: once; d_gene: -; j_gene: TRBJ1-2; v_gene: TRBV28; CDR3nt: TGTGCCTGTCATTACTGGGCTCAGGGTTCCTATGGCTACACCTTC; CDR3aa: CACHYWAQGSYGYTF
abundance: -; d_gene: -; j_gene: TRBJ1-3; v_gene: TRBV11-2; CDR3nt: TGTGCCAGCAGCTTAGGTATACTCGGAAACACCATATATTTT; CDR3aa: CASSLGILGNTIYF
abundance: -; d_gene: -; j_gene: TRBJ1-5; v_gene: TRBV19; CDR3nt: TGTGCCAGTAGTACGGGCGAAAATCAGCCCCAGCATTTT; CDR3aa: CASSTGENQPQHF
abundance: -; d_gene: -; j_gene: TRBJ1-2; v_gene: TRBV28; CDR3nt: TGTGCCAGCAGGGAGGCCGGAATTGTCTATGGCTACACCTTC; CDR3aa: CASREAGIVYGYTF
abundance: -; d_gene: -; j_gene: TRBJ2-5; v_gene: TRBV28; CDR3nt: TGTGCCAGCAGTTTTGGCAGACAAGAGACCCAGTACTTC; CDR3aa: CASSFGRQETQYF
abundance: -; d_gene: TRBD1; j_gene: TRBJ1-1; v_gene: TRBV15; CDR3nt: TGTGCCACCAGCAGAGACAGGGGGTGGAACACTGAAGCTTTCTTT; CDR3aa: CATSRDRGWNTEAFF
abundance: -; d_gene: TRBD2; j_gene: TRBJ2-1; v_gene: TRBV7-9; CDR3nt: TGTGCCAGCAGCTTGAGGCTAGCGGGCGGATCCAATGAGCAGTTCTTC; CDR3aa: CASSLRLAGGSNEQFF
abundance: -; d_gene: -; j_gene: TRBJ2-2; v_gene: TRBV25-1; CDR3nt: TGTGCCAGCAGTAATCCGGGGTTGAACACCGGGGAGCTGTTTTTT; CDR3aa: CASSNPGLNTGELFF
abundance: -; d_gene: -; j_gene: TRBJ1-1; v_gene: TRBV5-1; CDR3nt: TGCGCCAGCAGTTTAGCCTCTGGGAACACTGAAGCTTTCTTT; CDR3aa: CASSLASGNTEAFF
abundance: -; d_gene: -; j_gene: TRBJ2-3; v_gene: TRBV4-1; CDR3nt: TGCGCCAGCAGCCAGACAGCTACAGATACGCAGTATTTT; CDR3aa: CASSQTATDTQYF
abundance: -; d_gene: -; j_gene: TRBJ2-2; v_gene: TRBV4-3; CDR3nt: TGCGCCAGCAGCCAAGGCATAGGTTTGGGCACCGGGGAGCTGTTTTTT; CDR3aa: CASSQGIGLGTGELFF
abundance: -; d_gene: -; j_gene: TRBJ1-1; v_gene: TRBV28; CDR3nt: TGTGCCAGCAGTTTACGGGTAGACGAAGCTTTCTTT; CDR3aa: CASSLRVDEAFF